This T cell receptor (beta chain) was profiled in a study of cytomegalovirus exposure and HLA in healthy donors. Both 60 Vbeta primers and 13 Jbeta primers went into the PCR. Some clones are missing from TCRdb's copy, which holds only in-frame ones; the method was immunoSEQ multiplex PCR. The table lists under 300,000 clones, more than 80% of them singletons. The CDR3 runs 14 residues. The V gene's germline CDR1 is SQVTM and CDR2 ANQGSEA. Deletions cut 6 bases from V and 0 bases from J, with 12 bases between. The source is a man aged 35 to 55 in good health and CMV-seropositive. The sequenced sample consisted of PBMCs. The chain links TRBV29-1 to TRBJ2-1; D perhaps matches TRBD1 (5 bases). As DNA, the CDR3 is TGCAGCGTCGTTCGTAGGGGCTCCTACAATGAGCAGTTCTTC. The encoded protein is CSVVRRGSYNEQFF.